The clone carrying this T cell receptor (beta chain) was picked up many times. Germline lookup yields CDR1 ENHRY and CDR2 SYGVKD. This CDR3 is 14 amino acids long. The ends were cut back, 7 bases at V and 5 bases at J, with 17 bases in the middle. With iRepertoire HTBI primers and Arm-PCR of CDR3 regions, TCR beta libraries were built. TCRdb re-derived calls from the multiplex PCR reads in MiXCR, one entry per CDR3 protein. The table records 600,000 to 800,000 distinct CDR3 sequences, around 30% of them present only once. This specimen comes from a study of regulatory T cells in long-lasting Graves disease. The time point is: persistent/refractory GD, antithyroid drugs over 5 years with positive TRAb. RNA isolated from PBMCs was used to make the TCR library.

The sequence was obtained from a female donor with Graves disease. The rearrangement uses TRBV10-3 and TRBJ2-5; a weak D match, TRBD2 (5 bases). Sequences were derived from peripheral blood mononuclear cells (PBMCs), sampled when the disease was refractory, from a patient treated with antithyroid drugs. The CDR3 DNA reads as TGTGCCATCACCCCCTCAAGCGGTGGGGAGACCCAGTACTTC. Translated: CAITPSSGGETQYF.